This T cell receptor (beta chain) appears in the sequencing data of a study of blood T cells in healthy people across ages. A second PCR of roughly 7 to 11 cycles used a sample-barcoded 5' primer and a J-beta primer mix. Each CDR3 protein gets one entry after TCRdb re-called the 5' RACE reads with MiXCR. Here the sample spans about 1,500,000 distinct CDR3 sequences, around 39% being singletons. Sequencing was done on a sample of blood. This clonotype originated in a woman aged 18 to 35 in good health.

CDR3 sequence: CASGEMDGLFF. In nucleotides, the CDR3 is TGTGCCAGCGGAGAGATGGACGGACTGTTTTTT. The chain has TRBV6-6 and TRBJ1-4; D remains ambiguous. Germline values: CDR1 MNHNY, CDR2 SVGAGI (reference sequence). Trimming pared 8 bases from V and 13 bases from J, leaving 14 bases between. This CDR3 is built from 11 residues.